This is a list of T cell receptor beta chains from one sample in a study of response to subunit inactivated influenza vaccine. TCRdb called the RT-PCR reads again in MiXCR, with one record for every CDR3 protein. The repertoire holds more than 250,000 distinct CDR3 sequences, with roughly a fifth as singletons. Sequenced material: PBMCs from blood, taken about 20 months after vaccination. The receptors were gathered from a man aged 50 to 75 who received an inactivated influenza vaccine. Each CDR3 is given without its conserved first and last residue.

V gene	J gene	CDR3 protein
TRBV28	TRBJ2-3	ASRRGGDTQY
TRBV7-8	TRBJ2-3	ASSLIRLPRPDTQY
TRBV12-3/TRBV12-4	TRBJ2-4	ASSRTTHEY
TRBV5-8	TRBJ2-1	ASSFVKVQF
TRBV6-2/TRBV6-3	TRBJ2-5	ASSYYGPLYETQY
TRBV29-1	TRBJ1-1	SAGWGGGNTEAF
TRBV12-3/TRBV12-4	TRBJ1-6	ASSLRGTRIIQGYNSPLH
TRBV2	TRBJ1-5	ASSETGNQPQH
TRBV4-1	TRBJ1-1	ASSQSTGLEAF
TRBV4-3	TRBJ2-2	ASSQAGLLTGELF
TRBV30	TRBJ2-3	AFEADTQY
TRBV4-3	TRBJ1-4	ASSQGVRTEKLF
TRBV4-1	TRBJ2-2	ASSRGTSGGTGELF